These T cell receptor beta chains were read from a single sample in a study of CD8 T cells in ankylosing spondylitis. From the 5' RACE reads, TCRdb called clonotypes with MiXCR, one entry per CDR3 protein. The sample lists around 120,000 distinct CDR3 sequences, approximately 9.7% occurring once. Sequenced material: blood, either unsorted or a sorted T cell fraction (not recorded which). The receptors derive from a male donor with ankylosing spondylitis or in good health (not recorded which). CDR3s include the opening cysteine and the closing phenylalanine or tryptophan. Fields, in order: CDR3 protein, CDR3 DNA, clone size, D gene, V gene, J gene. The D gene is left open where the match is weak. A row's size may be missing; if present it is once, few, many or a size class.

CDR3 protein: CAIGTGSSYEQYF; CDR3 DNA: TGTGCCATAGGGACAGGGAGCTCCTACGAGCAGTACTTC; clone size: few; D gene: TRBD1; V gene: TRBV10-3; J gene: TRBJ2-7
CDR3 protein: CATSRELTGAYTF; CDR3 DNA: TGTGCCACCAGCAGAGAATTGACCGGTGCCTACACCTTC; clone size: many; D gene: -; V gene: TRBV15; J gene: TRBJ1-2
CDR3 protein: CASTAGGERNNEQFF; CDR3 DNA: TGCGCCAGCACAGCCGGGGGCGAGAGGAACAATGAGCAGTTCTTC; clone size: many; D gene: -; V gene: TRBV4-1; J gene: TRBJ2-1
CDR3 protein: CASSPNGIDTQYF; CDR3 DNA: TGTGCCAGCAGTCCAAACGGGATAGATACGCAGTATTTT; clone size: -; D gene: -; V gene: TRBV28; J gene: TRBJ2-3
CDR3 protein: CSARGGQAINEKLFF; CDR3 DNA: TGCAGTGCTAGAGGAGGACAGGCGATTAATGAAAAACTGTTTTTT; clone size: many; D gene: TRBD1; V gene: TRBV20-1; J gene: TRBJ1-4
CDR3 protein: CASALSSYNEQFF; CDR3 DNA: TGTGCCAGCGCCCTGAGCTCCTACAATGAGCAGTTCTTC; clone size: many; D gene: -; V gene: TRBV7-8; J gene: TRBJ2-1
CDR3 protein: CASSLDLHATGELFF; CDR3 DNA: TGTGCCAGCAGCTTAGACCTTCACGCTACCGGGGAGCTGTTTTTT; clone size: many; D gene: -; V gene: TRBV7-2; J gene: TRBJ2-2
CDR3 protein: CASSKTGADTEAFF; CDR3 DNA: TGTGCCAGCAGCAAGACAGGGGCGGACACTGAAGCTTTCTTT; clone size: many; D gene: TRBD1; V gene: TRBV12-3/TRBV12-4; J gene: TRBJ1-1
CDR3 protein: CSADPSGYNEQYF; CDR3 DNA: TGCAGTGCCGACCCTAGCGGGTACAACGAGCAGTACTTC; clone size: many; D gene: TRBD2; V gene: TRBV20-1; J gene: TRBJ2-7
CDR3 protein: CASGPGTGGINEQFF; CDR3 DNA: TGTGCCAGCGGACCCGGGACAGGGGGCATCAATGAGCAGTTCTTC; clone size: many; D gene: TRBD1; V gene: TRBV27; J gene: TRBJ2-1
CDR3 protein: CASSRDGLATYTGELFF; CDR3 DNA: TGTGCCAGCAGTCGAGACGGACTAGCGACCTACACCGGGGAGCTGTTTTTT; clone size: many; D gene: TRBD2; V gene: TRBV6-1; J gene: TRBJ2-2
CDR3 protein: CASSSPGTSGRSTDTQYF; CDR3 DNA: TGTGCCAGCAGCTCCCCCGGGACTAGCGGGAGGTCCACAGATACGCAGTATTTT; clone size: many; D gene: TRBD2; V gene: TRBV7-8; J gene: TRBJ2-3
CDR3 protein: CASSESGSGSYQETQYF; CDR3 DNA: TGTGCCAGCAGTGAATCAGGTAGCGGGAGTTATCAAGAGACCCAGTACTTC; clone size: many; D gene: TRBD2; V gene: TRBV2; J gene: TRBJ2-5
CDR3 protein: CSVELRTGEGADTQYF; CDR3 DNA: TGCAGCGTTGAATTACGGACAGGGGAAGGCGCAGATACGCAGTATTTT; clone size: few; D gene: TRBD1; V gene: TRBV29-1; J gene: TRBJ2-3
CDR3 protein: CASSLRTGSYVADTQYF; CDR3 DNA: TGTGCCAGCAGCTTACGGACTGGGTCGTATGTGGCAGATACGCAGTATTTT; clone size: -; D gene: -; V gene: TRBV7-2; J gene: TRBJ2-3
CDR3 protein: CSVEEGTGGVEQYF; CDR3 DNA: TGCAGCGTTGAAGAAGGGACAGGGGGTGTTGAGCAGTACTTC; clone size: many; D gene: TRBD1; V gene: TRBV29-1; J gene: TRBJ2-7
CDR3 protein: CASSLGEGVEQFF; CDR3 DNA: TGTGCCAGCAGTTTGGGGGAGGGGGTTGAGCAGTTCTTC; clone size: many; D gene: -; V gene: TRBV12-3/TRBV12-4; J gene: TRBJ2-1
CDR3 protein: CASSPGRTSGFNEQFF; CDR3 DNA: TGTGCCAGCAGCCCCGGGAGGACTAGCGGCTTCAATGAGCAGTTCTTC; clone size: many; D gene: TRBD2; V gene: TRBV7-9; J gene: TRBJ2-1
CDR3 protein: CASSSSGTSAYNEQFF; CDR3 DNA: TGCGCCAGCAGCTCATCCGGGACTAGCGCCTACAATGAGCAGTTCTTC; clone size: many; D gene: TRBD2; V gene: TRBV5-1; J gene: TRBJ2-1
CDR3 protein: CASSPPFGTGPYEQYF; CDR3 DNA: TGTGCCAGCAGCCCGCCCTTTGGGACAGGACCCTACGAGCAGTACTTC; clone size: many; D gene: TRBD1; V gene: TRBV4-2; J gene: TRBJ2-7
CDR3 protein: CASRPSRGPSSYEQYF; CDR3 DNA: TGTGCCAGCAGACCCAGTCGGGGACCGAGCTCCTACGAGCAGTACTTC; clone size: many; D gene: -; V gene: TRBV7-2; J gene: TRBJ2-7
CDR3 protein: CASSRLAGAGDTQYF; CDR3 DNA: TGTGCCAGCAGCAGACTAGCGGGAGCCGGAGATACGCAGTATTTT; clone size: many; D gene: TRBD2; V gene: TRBV7-8; J gene: TRBJ2-3
CDR3 protein: CSARRSGGGYTQYF; CDR3 DNA: TGCAGTGCTAGGAGAAGCGGGGGAGGGTATACGCAGTATTTT; clone size: many; D gene: TRBD2; V gene: TRBV20-1; J gene: TRBJ2-3
CDR3 protein: CASSYGEMSGSFNEQFF; CDR3 DNA: TGCGCCAGCAGTTATGGTGAGATGAGCGGGAGCTTCAATGAGCAGTTCTTC; clone size: many; D gene: TRBD2; V gene: TRBV4-1; J gene: TRBJ2-1
CDR3 protein: CASSQDLAEETQYF; CDR3 DNA: TGCGCCAGCAGCCAAGATCTAGCGGAAGAGACCCAGTACTTC; clone size: many; D gene: TRBD2; V gene: TRBV4-3; J gene: TRBJ2-5
CDR3 protein: CAWRSLVVAFF; CDR3 DNA: TGTGCCTGGAGGTCGTTGGTGGTAGCTTTCTTT; clone size: -; D gene: -; V gene: TRBV30; J gene: TRBJ1-1
CDR3 protein: CASSIAWGEQYF; CDR3 DNA: TGTGCCAGTAGTATAGCATGGGGTGAGCAGTACTTC; clone size: -; D gene: -; V gene: TRBV19; J gene: TRBJ2-7
CDR3 protein: CASSPRSSYEQYF; CDR3 DNA: TGCGCCAGCAGCCCCCGGAGCTCCTACGAGCAGTACTTC; clone size: few; D gene: -; V gene: TRBV4-1; J gene: TRBJ2-7
CDR3 protein: CASSLGLAGSDNEQFF; CDR3 DNA: TGTGCCAGCAGTTTAGGACTAGCGGGTTCGGACAATGAGCAGTTCTTC; clone size: -; D gene: TRBD2; V gene: TRBV28; J gene: TRBJ2-1
CDR3 protein: CASSFGTGVYNEQFF; CDR3 DNA: TGCGCCAGCAGCTTCGGGACAGGGGTATACAATGAGCAGTTCTTC; clone size: many; D gene: TRBD1; V gene: TRBV5-1; J gene: TRBJ2-1
CDR3 protein: CASSEQPSGSRTGELFF; CDR3 DNA: TGCGCCAGCAGCGAGCAGCCTAGCGGGAGTCGAACCGGGGAGCTGTTTTTT; clone size: many; D gene: TRBD2; V gene: TRBV5-1; J gene: TRBJ2-2
CDR3 protein: CSARGSGKGETQYF; CDR3 DNA: TGCAGTGCTAGGGGGAGCGGGAAAGGGGAGACCCAGTACTTC; clone size: many; D gene: TRBD2; V gene: TRBV20-1; J gene: TRBJ2-5
CDR3 protein: CASSLQGLLYEQYF; CDR3 DNA: TGTGCCAGCAGTTTACAGGGCCTCCTCTACGAGCAGTACTTC; clone size: many; D gene: -; V gene: TRBV12-3/TRBV12-4; J gene: TRBJ2-7
CDR3 protein: CASSLRMWETQYF; CDR3 DNA: TGTGCCAGCAGTTTGCGAATGTGGGAGACCCAGTACTTC; clone size: many; D gene: -; V gene: TRBV27; J gene: TRBJ2-5
CDR3 protein: CASSQDRWGITDTQYF; CDR3 DNA: TGCGCCAGCAGCCAAGATCGGTGGGGCATAACAGATACGCAGTATTTT; clone size: many; D gene: -; V gene: TRBV4-1; J gene: TRBJ2-3
CDR3 protein: CASSLGTGIHEQFF; CDR3 DNA: TGTGCCAGCAGCCTCGGGACAGGGATCCATGAGCAGTTCTTC; clone size: -; D gene: TRBD1; V gene: TRBV9; J gene: TRBJ2-1
CDR3 protein: CASSFDSGSQDTQYF; CDR3 DNA: TGTGCCAGCAGCTTCGATAGCGGGAGCCAGGATACGCAGTATTTT; clone size: many; D gene: TRBD2; V gene: TRBV7-9; J gene: TRBJ2-3
CDR3 protein: CASSPLLTERISYEQYF; CDR3 DNA: TGTGCCAGCAGTCCCCTTCTGACAGAAAGGATAAGCTACGAGCAGTACTTC; clone size: few; D gene: -; V gene: TRBV7-6; J gene: TRBJ2-7
CDR3 protein: CASSPGQGVRQFF; CDR3 DNA: TGTGCCAGCAGCCCCGGACAGGGGGTACGGCAGTTCTTC; clone size: many; D gene: TRBD1; V gene: TRBV28; J gene: TRBJ2-1
CDR3 protein: CSARVLARVSLGTQYF; CDR3 DNA: TGCAGTGCTAGAGTGTTGGCTAGGGTATCTCTCGGTACGCAGTATTTT; clone size: -; D gene: -; V gene: TRBV20-1; J gene: TRBJ2-3
CDR3 protein: CSARDEYKNPYEQYF; CDR3 DNA: TGCAGTGCTAGAGATGAGTACAAGAACCCCTACGAGCAGTACTTC; clone size: many; D gene: -; V gene: TRBV20-1; J gene: TRBJ2-7
CDR3 protein: CASRSAGPEDEQYF; CDR3 DNA: TGTGCCAGCAGATCAGCCGGGCCCGAAGACGAGCAGTACTTC; clone size: -; D gene: -; V gene: TRBV6-2/TRBV6-3; J gene: TRBJ2-7
CDR3 protein: CATTEWVGQGILLVEETQYF; CDR3 DNA: TGTGCCACCACTGAATGGGTCGGACAGGGGATTCTTTTGGTGGAAGAGACCCAGTACTTC; clone size: -; D gene: TRBD1; V gene: TRBV25-1; J gene: TRBJ2-5
CDR3 protein: CSASPLSGTGDYNEQFF; CDR3 DNA: TGCAGTGCTAGCCCTTTGTCCGGGACAGGGGACTACAATGAGCAGTTCTTC; clone size: few; D gene: TRBD1; V gene: TRBV20-1; J gene: TRBJ2-1
CDR3 protein: CSAGGTGGNEQYF; CDR3 DNA: TGCAGTGCTGGTGGGACAGGGGGGAACGAGCAGTACTTC; clone size: many; D gene: TRBD1; V gene: TRBV20-1; J gene: TRBJ2-7
CDR3 protein: CSAAPSEYQETQYF; CDR3 DNA: TGCAGTGCTGCCCCCAGCGAGTACCAAGAGACCCAGTACTTC; clone size: many; D gene: -; V gene: TRBV20-1; J gene: TRBJ2-5
CDR3 protein: CASSLDRTSGKQFF; CDR3 DNA: TGTGCCAGCAGCTTGGATCGGACTAGCGGGAAGCAGTTCTTC; clone size: -; D gene: TRBD2; V gene: TRBV5-4; J gene: TRBJ2-1